This T cell receptor beta chain was documented in a study of T-cell memory formation after mild COVID-19. Germline-derived CDR1 and CDR2 are MGHRA and YSYEKL. The CDR3 has 17 residues. Trimming removed 5 bases from V and 0 bases from J, with 14 bases in between. There are a few counts of this clonotype. MiXCR, run by TCRdb on the 5' RACE reads, gives a single entry per CDR3 protein. The table shows more than 400,000 distinct CDR3 sequences, with 18% occurring only once. V gene TRBV4-1 combines with J gene TRBJ2-6, with D maybe TRBD1 (5 bases). Sequences were obtained from PBMCs or a T cell subset sorted from them (not recorded which). This TCR derives from an adult woman who had mild COVID-19 (a few samples of this study predate the infection). Cell type and time point are not known. In DNA, the CDR3 is TGCGCCAGCAGCTTCTCCAGGGAATCCTCTGGGGCCAACGTCCTGACTTTC. Protein sequence: CASSFSRESSGANVLTF.